These 3 T cell receptor beta chains share one sample of origin, sequenced in a study of graft-versus-host responses after intestinal transplantation. Produced via immunoSEQ multiplex PCR; TCRdb's table is partial and in-frame only. The sample lists some 15,000 clones, 90% to 95% occurring once. The sequenced sample was PBMCs, obtained 9 days after transplant. The receptor set was obtained from a human patient who received an intestinal transplant, so some T cells may come from the graft donor.

The chain employs TRBV28 and TRBJ2-3, with D maybe TRBD2 (6 bases). CDR3 length: 15 amino acids. Trimming shortened V by 1 base and J by 0 bases, and 8 bases separated the two germline ends. Germline V gene sequence: CDR1 MDHEN, CDR2 SYDVKM. The DNA of the CDR3 is TGTGCCAGCAGTTTATTCGGGGGTAGCACAGATACGCAGTATTTT. This encodes CASSLFGGSTDTQYF.

The V call is TRBV4-2, the J call TRBJ2-7; D unresolved. The CDR3 sequence is 15 residues long. Trimming removed 2 bases at V and 0 bases at J, with 11 bases between. The germline gives CDR1 LGHNA, CDR2 YNFKEQ. Written as DNA, the CDR3 is TGTGCCAGCAGCCAATTTGGCGGAGACTCCTACGAGCAGTACTTC. This encodes CASSQFGGDSYEQYF.

CDR3: CASPFQTEDGELFF. For the CDR3, the DNA is TGTGCCAGCCCCTTTCAAACCGAAGACGGGGAGCTGTTTTTT. The chain joins TRBV9 to TRBJ2-2; D is unresolved. The CDR3 is 14 residues long. Germline lookup yields CDR1 SGDLS and CDR2 YYNGEE. V lost 7 bases to trimming and J lost 7 bases, with 17 bases between them.